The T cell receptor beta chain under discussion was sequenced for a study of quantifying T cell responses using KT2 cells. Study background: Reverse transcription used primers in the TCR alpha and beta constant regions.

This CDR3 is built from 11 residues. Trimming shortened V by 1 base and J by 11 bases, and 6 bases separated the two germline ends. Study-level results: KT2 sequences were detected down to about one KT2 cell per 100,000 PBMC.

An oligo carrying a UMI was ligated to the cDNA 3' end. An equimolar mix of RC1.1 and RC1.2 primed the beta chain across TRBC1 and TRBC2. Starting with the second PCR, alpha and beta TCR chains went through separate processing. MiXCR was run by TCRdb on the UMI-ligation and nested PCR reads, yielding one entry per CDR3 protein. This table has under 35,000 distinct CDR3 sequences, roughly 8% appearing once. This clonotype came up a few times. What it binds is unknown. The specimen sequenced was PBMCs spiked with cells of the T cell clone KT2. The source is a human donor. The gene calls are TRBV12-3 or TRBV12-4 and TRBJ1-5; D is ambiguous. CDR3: CASSLGLAQHF. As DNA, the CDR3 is TGTGCCAGCAGTTTAGGGCTGGCCCAGCATTTT.